The source of this TCR beta chain is a study of blood T cell repertoires in COVID-19. Across the whole study: Sites across the United States, Italy and Spain contributed samples from acute and convalescent COVID-19. T cells, B-cell-depleted T cells, or PBMCs provided the cDNA or gDNA that served as material.

The CDR3 has 13 amino acids. Germline V gene lookup returns CDR1 DFQATT and CDR2 SNEGSKA (reference sequence). V was pared by 3 bases and J by 6 bases, with 12 bases between. Clinical history as reported by participants underpinned cohort assignment. Resolution of symptoms, clearance, or two negative PCRs was present in recovered Cohort 3 donors. Using immunoSEQ multiplex PCR, the repertoire was profiled, and TCRdb retains in-frame clones only, with some absent. The sample records about 320,000 clones, about nine tenths being singletons. The sample was PBMCs or T cells enriched from blood (not recorded which). The V gene is TRBV20-1, the J gene TRBJ1-5; weak D call: TRBD1 (5 bases). The source of this sequence is a woman aged 18-30 years who had recovered from COVID-19. The CDR3 DNA is TGCAGTGCTAGTTCGGGGGAAGGTCAGCCCCAGCATTTT. This gives the protein CSASSGEGQPQHF.